This T cell receptor (beta chain) was profiled in a study of T cells in Graves' hyperthyroidism and ophthalmopathy. This CDR3 has 14 amino acids. V lost 0 bases, J lost 4 bases, and 9 bases lay in between. CDR1 LNHDA and CDR2 SQIVND come from the germline V gene (reference sequence). The TCR beta CDR3 regions underwent amplification using RNA transcripts as the source. Researchers ran a first-round RT-PCR on the TCR CDR3 using the HTBI primer set. TCRdb called the multiplex PCR reads again in MiXCR, with one record for every CDR3 protein. Seen here are over 650,000 distinct CDR3 sequences, less than 45% observed once, and the top ten hold under 8%. Uncontrolled infection, other autoimmune disease, pregnancy or lactation led to exclusion.

The sequencing sample was made of peripheral blood or thyroid tissue (not recorded which). The gene calls are TRBV19 and TRBJ1-2; no clear D gene. The clonotype originates from an adult man with Graves' disease, either hyperthyroidism or ophthalmopathy (not recorded which). CDR3 region: CASSIDTELYGYTF. Written as DNA, the CDR3 is TGTGCCAGTAGTATAGATACGGAACTCTATGGCTACACCTTC.